This T cell receptor beta chain was found in a study of cytomegalovirus exposure and HLA in healthy donors. The study, taken as a whole, reports: A link between a missense DCLRE1C variant and TCR beta V- and J-gene trimming emerged from a later analysis. A later analysis found most CMV-associated TCR beta chains apparently HLA-restricted. Some TCR beta chains (roughly 160 of them) were listed as cytomegalovirus-associated.

In the case of this clone: As yet, its antigen is unknown.

60 Vbeta and 13 Jbeta primers were used in PCR. The protocol was immunoSEQ multiplex PCR, while the TCRdb copy is restricted to in-frame clones and leaves out a portion. The profile covers about 73,000 clones, with roughly 71% appearing a single time and roughly 12% taken by the ten largest. The sequence was obtained from a man in his sixties or seventies in good health and CMV-seronegative. Sequencing input: PBMCs.

This CDR3 is CASSVASTGATDTQYF. For the CDR3, the DNA is TGTGCCAGCAGCGTAGCTTCGACAGGGGCCACAGATACGCAGTATTTT. V and J are TRBV9 and TRBJ2-3; 8 bases agree with TRBD1. This CDR3 has 16 residues. The V gene's germline CDR1 is SGDLS and CDR2 YYNGEE. The V and J ends lost 0 bases and 2 bases, in that order; junction bases with no gene match: 5.